In its sample, the clone carrying this T cell receptor (beta chain) was seen once. Its cognate antigen is unknown. Those patients picked for sequencing had displayed CD8+CD57+ cell expansion on flow cytometry. Severe acquired aplastic anemia affected all patients. Each patient gave a blood sample that was collected before any therapy had been received. In germline, CDR1 is SGHVS, CDR2 FQNEAQ. Germline trimming cut 3 bases from V and 5 bases from J; bases unmatched to any gene: 7. The CDR3 is 16 amino acids. This sample was taken from a study of CD8+CD57+ T cells in acquired aplastic anemia. Study-level information: Across the sorted CD4+ and CD8+ cells, DNA amounts averaged approximately 3.1 ug. Findings of the study overall: Around 30 sequences, all CD8+ CDR3, were shared between patients and controls.

The template for TCR beta VDJ and CDR3 sequence profiling was genomic DNA. MiXCR, applied by TCRdb to the reads, yields one record per CDR3 protein. In the table there are under 250,000 distinct CDR3 sequences, roughly 60% of which are singletons. The specimen was sorted CD4+, CD8+, or CD8+CD57+ T cells (not recorded which) from PBMCs. The receptor's source is a human donor with aplastic anemia. V and J are TRBV7-8 and TRBJ2-5; 12 positions agree with TRBD1. CDR3: CASSLVGTGGAETQYF. In DNA form, the CDR3 reads TGTGCCAGCAGCTTGGTAGGGACAGGGGGCGCGGAGACCCAGTACTTC. Based on the CDR3 plus reference TRBV7-8 and TRBJ2-5, the full variable domain is GAGVSQSPRYKVAKRGQDVALRCDPISGHVSLFWYQQALGQGPEFLTYFQNEAQLDKSGLPSDRFFAERPEGSVSTLKIQRTQQEDSAVYLCASSLVGTGGAETQYFGPGTRLLVL.